This T cell receptor (beta chain) came from a study of T cells after yellow fever vaccination. Study details: SMART-Seq v4 Ultra Low Input served to prepare low-cell-number fractions. Notes on the study in general: Shared CD4/CD8 clonotypes were a small share, likely from convergent recombination.

The CDR3 consists of 18 residues. V dropped 0 bases and J dropped 2; count of bases not matched to a gene: 6. Germline V gene sequence: CDR1 MGHRA, CDR2 YSYEKL. Details on this clonotype: Its target is unknown.

TCRdb re-derived calls from the 5' RACE reads in MiXCR, one entry per CDR3 protein. The table lists about 300,000 distinct CDR3 sequences, approximately 10% of them singletons. Material: CD4+ T cells sorted from PBMCs, obtained 5 days after the yellow fever booster vaccination. The sequence came from a man aged 18 to 30 who received the YFV17D yellow fever vaccine. This rearrangement joins TRBV4-1 to TRBJ2-6, with 8 bases identical to TRBD1. CDR3 sequence reads: CASSQEGRGRTGANVLTF. In nucleotides, the CDR3 is TGCGCCAGCAGCCAAGAGGGCAGGGGGCGCACTGGGGCCAACGTCCTGACTTTC.